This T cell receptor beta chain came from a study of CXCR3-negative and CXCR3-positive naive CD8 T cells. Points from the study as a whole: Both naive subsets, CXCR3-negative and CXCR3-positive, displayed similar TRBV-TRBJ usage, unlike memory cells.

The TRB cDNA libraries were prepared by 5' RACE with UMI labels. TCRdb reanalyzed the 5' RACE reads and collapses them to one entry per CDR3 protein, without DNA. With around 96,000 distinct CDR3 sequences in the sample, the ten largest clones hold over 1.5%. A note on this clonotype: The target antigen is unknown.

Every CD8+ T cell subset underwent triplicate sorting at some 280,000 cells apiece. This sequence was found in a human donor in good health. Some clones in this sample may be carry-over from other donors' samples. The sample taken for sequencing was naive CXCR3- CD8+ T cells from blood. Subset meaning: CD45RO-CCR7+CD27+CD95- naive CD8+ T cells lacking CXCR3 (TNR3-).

CDR3 sequence reads: CAIRGVTGTSAIYEQYF. This chain connects TRBV10-3 to TRBJ2-7; the D call from TCRdb, TRBD2, cannot be confirmed without DNA. The CDR3 contains 17 residues. In germline, CDR1 is ENHRY, CDR2 SYGVKD.